In its sample, the clone carrying this TCR beta chain was seen once. Its specificity is unknown. The CDR3 consists of 12 residues. V lost 5 bases, J lost 7 bases, and 11 bases lay in between. CDR1 and CDR2 from the germline V gene are MNHEY and SMNVEV (reference sequence). The method was immunoSEQ multiplex PCR; TCRdb's version includes in-frame clones alone and lacks a portion of them. Of approximately 28,000 clones listed, about 80% were seen once; the top ten hold roughly 5.5%. The data belong to a study of T cells in localized non-small cell lung cancer. Study findings and constraints: Adjacent uninvolved lung had the highest clonality, suggesting focused antigen responses.

Specimen: peripheral blood mononuclear cells, collected before any cancer treatment. The source of this sequence is a man between 40 and 75 years old with stage III lung adenocarcinoma. The chain links TRBV27 to TRBJ1-1, with a weak D call TRBD1 (5 bases). CDR3 region: CASSRRGSEAFF. DNA for the CDR3: TGTGCCAGCAGTCGCCGGGGGAGTGAAGCTTTCTTT.